This T cell receptor beta chain came from a study of blood T cell repertoires in COVID-19. Study in general: The study drew acute and convalescent COVID-19 samples from the United States, Italy and Spain. PBMCs, B-cell-depleted T cells, or T cells were the source of the cDNA or gDNA that made up the material.

In the original processing: From reference gene primer amplification, estimates of nucleated cell counts were derived. Data came from immunoSEQ multiplex PCR; TCRdb stores just in-frame clones and leaves some out. From that table come the V and J calls and clone size; the DNA was used to work out D and trimming. This table holds approximately 140,000 clones, under 90% found once. Germline CDR1 is SNHLY and CDR2 is FYNNEI. Trimming took 4 bases from V and 4 from J, leaving 7 bases between them. The CDR3 has 12 residues. Specimen: peripheral blood. V and J are TRBV2 and TRBJ1-2; tentative D call: TRBD1 (5 bases). This clonotype was obtained from an elderly woman in a cohort sampled during active or convalescent COVID-19. CDR3 nucleotides: TGTGCCAGCAGTGCGGACATCTATGGCTACACCTTC. It codes for CASSADIYGYTF.